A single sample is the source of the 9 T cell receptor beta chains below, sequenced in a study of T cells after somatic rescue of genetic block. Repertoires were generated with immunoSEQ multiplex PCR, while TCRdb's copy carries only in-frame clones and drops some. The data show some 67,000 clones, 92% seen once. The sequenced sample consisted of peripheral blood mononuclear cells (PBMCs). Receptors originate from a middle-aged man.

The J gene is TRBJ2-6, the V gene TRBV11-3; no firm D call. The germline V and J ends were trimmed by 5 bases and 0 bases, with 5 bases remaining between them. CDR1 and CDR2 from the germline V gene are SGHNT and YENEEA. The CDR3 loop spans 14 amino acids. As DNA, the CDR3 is TGTGCCAGCAGCACCCACTCTGGGGCCAACGTCCTGACTTTC. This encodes CASSTHSGANVLTF.

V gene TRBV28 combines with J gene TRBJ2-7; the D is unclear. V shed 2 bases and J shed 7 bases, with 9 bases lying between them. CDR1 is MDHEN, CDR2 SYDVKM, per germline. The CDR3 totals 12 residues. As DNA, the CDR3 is TGTGCCAGCAGTTTAGAGTGGGGAGAGCAGTACTTC. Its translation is CASSLEWGEQYF.

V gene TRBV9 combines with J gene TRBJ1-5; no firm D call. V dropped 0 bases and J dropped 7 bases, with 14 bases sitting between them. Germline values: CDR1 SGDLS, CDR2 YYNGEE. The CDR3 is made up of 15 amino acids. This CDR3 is CASSVDGVTNQPQHF. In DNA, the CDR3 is TGTGCCAGCAGCGTAGACGGGGTTACCAACCAGCCCCAGCATTTT.

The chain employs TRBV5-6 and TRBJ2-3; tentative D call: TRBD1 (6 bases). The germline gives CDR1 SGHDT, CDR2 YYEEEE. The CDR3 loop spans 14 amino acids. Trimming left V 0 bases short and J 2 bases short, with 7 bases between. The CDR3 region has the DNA TGTGCCAGCAGCTTGGGGGGACACACAGATACGCAGTATTTT. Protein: CASSLGGHTDTQYF.

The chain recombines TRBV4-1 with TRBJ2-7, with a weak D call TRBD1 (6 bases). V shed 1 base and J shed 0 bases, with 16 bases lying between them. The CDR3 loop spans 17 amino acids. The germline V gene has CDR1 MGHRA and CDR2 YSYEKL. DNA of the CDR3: TGCGCCAGCAGCCAAGGAGGGACAAGGGGAATCTCCTACGAGCAGTACTTC. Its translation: CASSQGGTRGISYEQYF.

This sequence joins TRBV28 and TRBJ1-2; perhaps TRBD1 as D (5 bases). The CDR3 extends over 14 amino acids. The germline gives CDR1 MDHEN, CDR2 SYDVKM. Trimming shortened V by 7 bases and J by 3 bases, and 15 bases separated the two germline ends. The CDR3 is CASNGRRGDYGYTF. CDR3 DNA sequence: TGTGCCAGCAATGGACGTCGGGGGGACTATGGCTACACCTTC.

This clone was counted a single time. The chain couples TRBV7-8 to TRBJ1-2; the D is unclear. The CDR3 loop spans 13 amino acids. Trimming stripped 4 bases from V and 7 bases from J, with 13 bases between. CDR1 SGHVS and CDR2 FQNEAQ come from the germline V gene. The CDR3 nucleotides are TGTGCCAGCAGCTCCCATCCGTTAGGTGGCTACACCTTC. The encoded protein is CASSSHPLGGYTF.

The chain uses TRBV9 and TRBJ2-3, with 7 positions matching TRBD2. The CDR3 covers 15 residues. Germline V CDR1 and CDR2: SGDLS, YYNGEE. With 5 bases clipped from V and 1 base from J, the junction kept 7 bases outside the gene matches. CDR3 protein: CASSIGTTRTDTQYF. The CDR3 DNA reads TGTGCCAGCAGTATCGGGACTACTCGCACAGATACGCAGTATTTT.

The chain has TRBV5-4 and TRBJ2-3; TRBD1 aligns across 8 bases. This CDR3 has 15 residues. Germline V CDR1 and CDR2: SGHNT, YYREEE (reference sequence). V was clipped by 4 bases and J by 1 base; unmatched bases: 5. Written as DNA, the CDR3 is TGTGCCAGCAGCGGACCGGGACAGGGCACAGATACGCAGTATTTT. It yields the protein CASSGPGQGTDTQYF.